Listed below are T cell receptor beta chains from one sample, sequenced in a study of T cells in Graves' hyperthyroidism and ophthalmopathy. Via MiXCR, TCRdb re-called the multiplex PCR reads, giving one row per CDR3 protein. The data hold around 250,000 distinct CDR3 sequences, with about 16% observed a single time. Specimen: blood. All receptors derive from a woman aged 18 to 35 with Graves' ophthalmopathy. Each CDR3 is given with its conserved first and last residue. The D gene is left open where the match is weak. Size is stated as once, few or many counts, or a class when the clone is expanded.

cdr3_length | j_call | v_call | d_call | clone_size | cdr3_aa | cdr3_nt
12 | TRBJ2-1 | TRBV7-8 | . | many | CASSPQTEEQFF | TGTGCCAGCAGCCCCCAGACTGAAGAGCAGTTCTTC
16 | TRBJ1-2 | TRBV4-2 | . | many | CASSQELAGADRGYTF | TGTGCCAGCAGCCAAGAATTGGCAGGGGCGGATCGCGGCTACACCTTC
12 | TRBJ1-1 | TRBV6-1 | . | many | CASSKLQTEAFF | TGTGCCAGCAGTAAACTACAAACTGAAGCTTTCTTT
16 | TRBJ2-3 | TRBV20-1 | TRBD2 | many | CSARATGLAGGNTQYF | TGCAGTGCTAGAGCCACGGGACTAGCGGGGGGGAATACGCAGTATTTT
14 | TRBJ2-7 | TRBV6-1 | TRBD1 | many | CASRITRGHYEQYF | TGTGCCAGCAGGATAACCAGGGGGCACTACGAGCAGTACTTC
14 | TRBJ1-5 | TRBV20-1 | TRBD1 | many | CSASHRGRDQPQHF | TGCAGTGCTAGCCACAGGGGGCGCGATCAGCCCCAGCATTTT
18 | TRBJ2-3 | TRBV11-1 | . | many | CASSLALGSGIPTDTQYF | TGTGCCAGCAGCTTAGCATTGGGATCCGGGATCCCCACAGATACGCAGTATTTT
12 | TRBJ1-1 | TRBV20-1 | . | many | CSARPWGAEAFF | TGCAGTGCTAGACCTTGGGGGGCTGAAGCTTTCTTT
16 | TRBJ2-1 | TRBV7-9 | . | many | CASSTVEGGMGTEQFF | TGTGCCAGCAGCACAGTGGAGGGCGGGATGGGTACTGAGCAGTTCTTC
15 | TRBJ2-7 | TRBV7-9 | TRBD1 | many | CASSSTRGPSYEQYF | TGTGCCAGCAGTTCGACCAGGGGGCCCTCCTACGAGCAGTACTTC
14 | TRBJ2-7 | TRBV24-1 | TRBD2 | few | CATSDSGTVHEQYF | TGTGCCACCAGTGATAGCGGGACTGTCCACGAGCAGTACTTC
15 | TRBJ2-1 | TRBV27 | TRBD2 | many | CASRLAGGRYNEQFF | TGTGCCAGCAGACTAGCGGGAGGCCGATACAATGAGCAGTTCTTC
14 | TRBJ1-2 | TRBV28 | . | many | CASSSLQRHYGYTF | TGTGCCAGCAGTTCATTGCAGAGACACTATGGCTACACCTTC
17 | TRBJ1-1 | TRBV6-1 | TRBD1 | many | CASTKGLMGQGAWGAFF | TGTGCCAGCACCAAAGGCCTGATGGGACAGGGGGCGTGGGGGGCTTTCTTT
16 | TRBJ2-7 | TRBV7-2 | TRBD2 | many | CASSFQGLAEDYEQYF | TGTGCCAGCAGCTTTCAGGGACTAGCGGAAGACTACGAGCAGTACTTC
20 | TRBJ2-1 | TRBV6-1 | . | many | CASSEFFTASAARELDEQFF | TGTGCCAGCAGTGAATTCTTTACGGCTAGCGCCGCCCGGGAGTTGGATGAGCAGTTCTTC